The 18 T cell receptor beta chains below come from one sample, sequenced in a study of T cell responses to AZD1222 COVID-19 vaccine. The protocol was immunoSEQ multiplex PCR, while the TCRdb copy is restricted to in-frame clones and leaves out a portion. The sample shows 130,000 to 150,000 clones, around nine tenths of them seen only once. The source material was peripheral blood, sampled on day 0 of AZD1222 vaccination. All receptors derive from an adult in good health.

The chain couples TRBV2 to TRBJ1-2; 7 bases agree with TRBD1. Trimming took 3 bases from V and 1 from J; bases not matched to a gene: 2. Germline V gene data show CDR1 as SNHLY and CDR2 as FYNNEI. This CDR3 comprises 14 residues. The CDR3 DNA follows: TGTGCCAGCAGTGAGACAGGGCTTAACTATGGCTACACCTTC. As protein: CASSETGLNYGYTF.

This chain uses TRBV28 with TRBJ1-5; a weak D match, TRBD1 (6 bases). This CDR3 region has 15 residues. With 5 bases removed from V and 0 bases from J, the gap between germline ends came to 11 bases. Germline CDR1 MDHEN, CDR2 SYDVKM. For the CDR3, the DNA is TGTGCCAGCAGTCGAGGGGGGTATAGCAATCAGCCCCAGCATTTT. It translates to CASSRGGYSNQPQHF.

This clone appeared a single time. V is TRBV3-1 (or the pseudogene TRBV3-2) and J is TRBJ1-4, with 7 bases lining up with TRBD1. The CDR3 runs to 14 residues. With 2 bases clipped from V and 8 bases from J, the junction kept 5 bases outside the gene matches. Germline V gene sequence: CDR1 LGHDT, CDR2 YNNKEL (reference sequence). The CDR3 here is CASSQLTTGEKLFF. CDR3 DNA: TGTGCCAGCAGCCAATTAACGACAGGGGAAAAACTGTTTTTT.

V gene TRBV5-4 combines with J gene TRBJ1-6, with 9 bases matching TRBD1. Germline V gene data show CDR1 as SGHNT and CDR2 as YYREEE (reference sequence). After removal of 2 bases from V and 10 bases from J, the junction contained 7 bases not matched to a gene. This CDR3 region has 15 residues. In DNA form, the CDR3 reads TGTGCCAGCAGCTTAGGGGACAGGGCAAGATCACCCCTCCACTTT. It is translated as CASSLGDRARSPLHF.

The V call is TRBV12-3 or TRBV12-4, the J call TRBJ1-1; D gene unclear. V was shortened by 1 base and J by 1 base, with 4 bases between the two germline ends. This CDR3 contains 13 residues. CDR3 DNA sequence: TGTGCCAGCAGTTTAGGCAAGAACACTGAAGCTTTCTTT. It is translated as CASSLGKNTEAFF.

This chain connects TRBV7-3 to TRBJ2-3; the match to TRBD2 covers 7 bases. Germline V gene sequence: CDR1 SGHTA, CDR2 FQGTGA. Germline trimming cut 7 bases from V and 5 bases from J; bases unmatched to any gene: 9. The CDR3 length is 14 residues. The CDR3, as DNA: TGTGCCAGCACTTGGGGGGGAGTCGGAGATACGCAGTATTTT. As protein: CASTWGGVGDTQYF.

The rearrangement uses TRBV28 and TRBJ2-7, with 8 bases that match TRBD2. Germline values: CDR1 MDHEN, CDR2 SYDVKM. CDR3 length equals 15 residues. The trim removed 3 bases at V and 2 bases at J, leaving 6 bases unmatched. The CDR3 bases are TGTGCCAGCAGTTTTACTAGCGGAGCCGCCTACGAGCAGTACTTC. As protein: CASSFTSGAAYEQYF.

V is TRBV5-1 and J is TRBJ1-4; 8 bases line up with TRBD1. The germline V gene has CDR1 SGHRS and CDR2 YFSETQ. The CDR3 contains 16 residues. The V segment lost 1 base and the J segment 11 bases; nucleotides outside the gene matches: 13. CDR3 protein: CASSLSSLGQGEKLFF. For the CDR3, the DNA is TGCGCCAGCAGCTTGAGCTCCCTAGGACAGGGTGAGAAACTGTTTTTT.

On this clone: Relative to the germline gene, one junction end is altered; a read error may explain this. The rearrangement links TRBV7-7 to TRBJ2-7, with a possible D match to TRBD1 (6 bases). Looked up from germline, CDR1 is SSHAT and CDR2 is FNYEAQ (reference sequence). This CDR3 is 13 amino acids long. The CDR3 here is CASSLETGQEQYF. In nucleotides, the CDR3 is TGTGCTAGCAGCTTAGAGACAGGACAGGAGCAGTACTTC.

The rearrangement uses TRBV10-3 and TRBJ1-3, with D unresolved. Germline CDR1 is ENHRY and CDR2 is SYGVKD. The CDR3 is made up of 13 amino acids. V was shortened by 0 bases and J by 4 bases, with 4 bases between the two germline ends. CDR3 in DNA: TGTGCCATCAGTGAGTCTACCGGAAACACCATATATTTT. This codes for CAISESTGNTIYF.

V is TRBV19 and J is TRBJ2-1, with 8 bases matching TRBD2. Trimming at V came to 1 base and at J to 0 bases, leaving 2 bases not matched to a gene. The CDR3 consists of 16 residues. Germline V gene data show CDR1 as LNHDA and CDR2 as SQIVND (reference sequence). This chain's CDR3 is CASSIGLAGSYNEQFF. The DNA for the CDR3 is TGTGCCAGTAGTATAGGTCTAGCGGGCTCCTACAATGAGCAGTTCTTC.

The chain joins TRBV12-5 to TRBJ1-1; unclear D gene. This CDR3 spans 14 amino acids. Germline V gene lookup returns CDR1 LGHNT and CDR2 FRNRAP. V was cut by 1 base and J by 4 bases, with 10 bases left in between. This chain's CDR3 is CASGLASQATEAFF. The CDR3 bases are TGTGCTAGTGGTTTGGCCTCCCAAGCCACTGAAGCTTTCTTT.

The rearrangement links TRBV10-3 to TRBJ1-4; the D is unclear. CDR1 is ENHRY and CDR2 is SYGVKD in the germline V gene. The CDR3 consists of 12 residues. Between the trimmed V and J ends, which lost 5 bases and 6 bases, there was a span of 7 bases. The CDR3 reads CAISPDDEKLFF. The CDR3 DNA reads TGTGCCATCAGTCCGGATGATGAAAAACTGTTTTTT.

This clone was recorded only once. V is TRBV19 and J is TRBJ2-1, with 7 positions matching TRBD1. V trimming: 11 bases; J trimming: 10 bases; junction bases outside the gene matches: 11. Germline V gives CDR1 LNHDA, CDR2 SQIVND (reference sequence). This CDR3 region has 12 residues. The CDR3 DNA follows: TGTGCCGCCCAGAATAGGGGGCGGGAGCAGTTCTTC. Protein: CAAQNRGREQFF.

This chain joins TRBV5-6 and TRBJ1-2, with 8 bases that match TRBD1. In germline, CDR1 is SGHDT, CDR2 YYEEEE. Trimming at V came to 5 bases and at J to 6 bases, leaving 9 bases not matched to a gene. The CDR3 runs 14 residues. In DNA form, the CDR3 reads TGTGCCAGCAGGGAAAAAGGACAGGGTCATGGCTACACCTTC. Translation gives CASREKGQGHGYTF. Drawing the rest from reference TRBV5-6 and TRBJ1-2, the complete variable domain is DAGVTQSPTHLIKTRGQQVTLRCSPKSGHDTVSWYQQALGQGPQFIFQYYEEEERQRGNFPDRFSGHQFPNYSSELNVNALLLGDSALYLCASREKGQGHGYTFGSGTRLTVV.

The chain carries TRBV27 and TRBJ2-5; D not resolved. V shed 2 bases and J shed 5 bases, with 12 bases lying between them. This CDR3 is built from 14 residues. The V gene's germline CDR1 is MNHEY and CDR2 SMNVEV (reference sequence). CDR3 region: CASSLKTQKETQYF. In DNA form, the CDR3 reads TGTGCCAGCAGTTTAAAGACACAAAAGGAGACCCAGTACTTC.

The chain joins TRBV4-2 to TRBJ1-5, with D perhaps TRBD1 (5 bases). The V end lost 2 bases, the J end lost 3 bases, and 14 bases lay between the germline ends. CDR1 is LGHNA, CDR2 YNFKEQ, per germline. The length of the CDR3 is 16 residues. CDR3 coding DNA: TGTGCCAGCAGCCAAAGTGGGGCGGGGCTCAATCAGCCCCAGCATTTT. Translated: CASSQSGAGLNQPQHF.

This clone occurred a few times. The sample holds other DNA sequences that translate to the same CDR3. The chain's CDR3 is CASSQDPSGLSNQPQHF. DNA for the CDR3: TGTGCCAGCAGCCAAGATCCCTCGGGACTTAGCAATCAGCCCCAGCATTTT. This chain uses TRBV4-2 with TRBJ1-5; maybe TRBD1 (5 bases). Trimming removed 0 bases from V and 0 bases from J, with 12 bases in between. The CDR3 runs 17 residues. Germline V gene lookup returns CDR1 LGHNA and CDR2 YNFKEQ.